The entry below describes one T cell receptor beta chain. Its matching antigen is unknown. TCRdb's table, derived via immunoSEQ multiplex PCR, lists solely in-frame clones and lacks some. The sample lists roughly 36,000 clones, 80% to 85% occurring once. This specimen comes from a study of graft-versus-host responses after intestinal transplantation. Overall study: Recipients were given multivisceral, liver-intestinal, or isolated intestinal transplants. Every recipient had anti-thymocyte globulin induction and two to four years of tacrolimus plus steroids.

Overall study findings and caveats: GvH clones turned up in recipient marrow; some had shown up first in ileum or blood. Across patients carrying graft-donor T cell macrochimerism, allografts held high graft-versus-host to host-versus-graft clonal ratios.

Sequences were derived from PBMCs, sampled roughly 34 months after transplant. This receptor was obtained from a human patient who received an intestinal transplant, so some T cells may come from the graft donor.

CDR3 protein: CASSLDGGEQFF. In nucleotides, the CDR3 is TGTGCCAGCAGCTTAGATGGCGGTGAGCAGTTCTTC. The V and J genes are TRBV7-9 and TRBJ2-1; no definite D call. The ends were cut back, 1 base at V and 9 bases at J, with 7 bases in the middle. This CDR3 contains 12 residues. Germline V CDR1 and CDR2: SEHNR, FQNEAQ (reference sequence). Together with reference TRBV7-9 and TRBJ2-1, the CDR3 gives the full variable domain: DTGVSQNPRHKITKRGQNVTFRCDPISEHNRLYWYRQTLGQGPEFLTYFQNEAQLEKSRLLSDRFSAERPKGSFSTLEIQRTEQGDSAMYLCASSLDGGEQFFGPGTRLTVL.